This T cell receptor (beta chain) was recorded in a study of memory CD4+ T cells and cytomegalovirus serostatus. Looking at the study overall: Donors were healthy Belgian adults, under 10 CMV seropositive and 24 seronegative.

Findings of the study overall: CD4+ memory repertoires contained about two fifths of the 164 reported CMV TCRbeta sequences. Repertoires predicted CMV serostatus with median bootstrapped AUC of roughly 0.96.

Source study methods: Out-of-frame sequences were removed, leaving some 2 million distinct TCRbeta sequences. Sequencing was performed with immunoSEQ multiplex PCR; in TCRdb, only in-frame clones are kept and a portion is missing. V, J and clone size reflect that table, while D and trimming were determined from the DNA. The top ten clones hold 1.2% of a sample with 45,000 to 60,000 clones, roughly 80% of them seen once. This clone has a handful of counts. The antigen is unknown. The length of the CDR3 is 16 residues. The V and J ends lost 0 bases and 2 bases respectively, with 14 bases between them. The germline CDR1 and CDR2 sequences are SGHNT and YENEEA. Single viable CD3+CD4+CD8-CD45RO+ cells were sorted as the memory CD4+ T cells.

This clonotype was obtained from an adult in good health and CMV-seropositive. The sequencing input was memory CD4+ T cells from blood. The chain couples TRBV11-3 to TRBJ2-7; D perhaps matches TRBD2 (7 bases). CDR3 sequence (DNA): TGTGCCAGCAGCTTAGAAAGGGGGGGATCGACCTACGAGCAGTACTTC. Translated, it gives CASSLERGGSTYEQYF.